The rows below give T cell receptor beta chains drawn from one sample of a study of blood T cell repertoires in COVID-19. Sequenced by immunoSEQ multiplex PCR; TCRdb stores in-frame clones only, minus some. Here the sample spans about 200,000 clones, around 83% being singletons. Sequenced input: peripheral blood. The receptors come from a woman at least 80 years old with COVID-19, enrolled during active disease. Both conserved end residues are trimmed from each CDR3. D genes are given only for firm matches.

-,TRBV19,ASRGAGRLGANVLT
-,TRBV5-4,ASSGRDTQY
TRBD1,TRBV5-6,ASSLETGVNYGYT
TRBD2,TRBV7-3,ASSLDVLAGDVEQF
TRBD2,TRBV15,ATTRMTRRGAGELF
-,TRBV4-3,ASSQDPSGAARYGYT
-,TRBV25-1,ASSVSLRGTGELF
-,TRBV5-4,ASSFGEKLF
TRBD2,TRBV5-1,ASSLTGGGETQY
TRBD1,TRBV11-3,ASSDRGLADTQY
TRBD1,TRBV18,ASSPQGTAAGNTIY
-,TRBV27,ASSLAGEGNQPQH
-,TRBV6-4,ASSDSPGLEQF
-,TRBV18,ASSPRKEANYGYT
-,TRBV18,ASSLTRGETQY
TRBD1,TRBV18,ASSVEQGDGYT
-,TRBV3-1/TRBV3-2,ASNIHTGELF
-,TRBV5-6,ASSFRGGYT
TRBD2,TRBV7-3,ASSGLATDTQY
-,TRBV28,ASSLRGALRGYT
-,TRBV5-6,ASSRGGMNTEAF
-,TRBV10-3,AISLLGNTEAF